The 2 T cell receptor beta chains below all came from one sample that was sequenced in a study of shared clonotypes between healthy human individuals. CD45RO-negative cells were positively selected for CCR7, leaving out terminally differentiated effector memory CD45RA+ cells. This table comes from immunoSEQ multiplex PCR, and its TCRdb copy is limited to in-frame clones, with some not included. The sample lists about 2.2 million clones, 85% to 95% occurring once. Sequencing was carried out using naive CD8+ T cells from PBMCs. All receptors come from a man aged 18 to 35 in good health. Some clones in this sample may be carry-over from other donors' samples.

This chain links TRBV11-2 with TRBJ2-3, with 8 bases fitting TRBD1. Germline V gene data show CDR1 as SGHAT and CDR2 as FQNNGV. The CDR3 is 15 amino acids. With V trimmed by 3 bases and J by 3 bases, 5 bases remained unmatched. In DNA form, the CDR3 reads TGTGCCAGCAGCTTCAACAGGGGGGAAACAGATACGCAGTATTTT. This codes for CASSFNRGETDTQYF.

The CDR3 protein is CASSFPGKGNTIYF. The CDR3 nucleotides are TGTGCCAGCAGCTTTCCCGGGAAGGGAAACACCATATATTTT. The V call is TRBV7-9, the J call TRBJ1-3; D remains unclear. Between the trimmed V and J ends, which lost 3 bases and 4 bases, there was a span of 10 bases. This CDR3 comprises 14 residues. CDR1 and CDR2 (germline): SEHNR, FQNEAQ (reference sequence).